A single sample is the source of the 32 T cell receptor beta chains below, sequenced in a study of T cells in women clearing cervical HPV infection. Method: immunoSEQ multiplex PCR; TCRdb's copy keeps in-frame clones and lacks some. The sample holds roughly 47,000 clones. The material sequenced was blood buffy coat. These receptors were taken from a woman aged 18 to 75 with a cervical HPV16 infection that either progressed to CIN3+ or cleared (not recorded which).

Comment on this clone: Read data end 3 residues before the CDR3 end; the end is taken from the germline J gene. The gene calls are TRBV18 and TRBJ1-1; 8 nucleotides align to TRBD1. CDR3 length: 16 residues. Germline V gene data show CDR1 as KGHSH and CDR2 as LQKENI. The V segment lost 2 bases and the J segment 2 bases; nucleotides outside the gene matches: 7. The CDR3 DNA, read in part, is TGTGCCAGCTCACCAATGAGGACAGGGAGCAACACTGAA. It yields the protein CASSPMRTGSNTE. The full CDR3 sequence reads CASSPMRTGSNTEAFF.

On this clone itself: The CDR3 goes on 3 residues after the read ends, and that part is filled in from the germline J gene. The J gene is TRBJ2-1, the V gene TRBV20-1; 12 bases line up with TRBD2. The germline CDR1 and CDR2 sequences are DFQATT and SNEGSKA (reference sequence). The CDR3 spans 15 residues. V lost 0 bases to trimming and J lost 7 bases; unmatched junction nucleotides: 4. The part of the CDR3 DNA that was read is TGCAGTGCTAGAGACCCTAGCGGGAGGGTGAATGAG. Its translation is CSARDPSGRVNE. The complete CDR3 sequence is CSARDPSGRVNEQFF.

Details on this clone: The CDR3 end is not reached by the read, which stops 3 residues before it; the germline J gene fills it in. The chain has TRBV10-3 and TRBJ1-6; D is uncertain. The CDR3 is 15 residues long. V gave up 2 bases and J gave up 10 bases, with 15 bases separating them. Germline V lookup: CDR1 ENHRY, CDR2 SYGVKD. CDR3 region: CAISEDPKGNSPLHF. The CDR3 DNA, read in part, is TGTGCCATCAGTGAGGACCCGAAGGGTAACTCACCC.

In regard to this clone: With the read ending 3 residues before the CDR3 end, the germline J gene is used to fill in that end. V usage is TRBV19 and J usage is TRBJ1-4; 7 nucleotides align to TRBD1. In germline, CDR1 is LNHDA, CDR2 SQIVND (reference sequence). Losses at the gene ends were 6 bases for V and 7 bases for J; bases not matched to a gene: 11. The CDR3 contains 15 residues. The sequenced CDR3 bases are TGTGCCAGTAGCCCCCAGGGGACAGTGGGTGAAAAA. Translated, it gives CASSPQGTVGEK. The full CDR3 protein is CASSPQGTVGEKLFF.

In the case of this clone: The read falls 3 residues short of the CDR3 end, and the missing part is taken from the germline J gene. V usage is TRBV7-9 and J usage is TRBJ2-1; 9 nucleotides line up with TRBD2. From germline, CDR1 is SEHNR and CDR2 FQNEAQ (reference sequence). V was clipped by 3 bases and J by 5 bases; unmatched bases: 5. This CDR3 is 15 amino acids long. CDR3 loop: CASSFPSGANNEQFF. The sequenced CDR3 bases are TGTGCCAGCAGCTTCCCTAGCGGGGCTAACAATGAG. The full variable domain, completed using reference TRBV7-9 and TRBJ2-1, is DTGVSQNPRHKITKRGQNVTFRCDPISEHNRLYWYRQTLGQGPEFLTYFQNEAQLEKSRLLSDRFSAERPKGSFSTLEIQRTEQGDSAMYLCASSFPSGANNEQFFGPGTRLTVL.

The CDR3 DNA, read in part, is TGCAGTGCTCCAGTCGGGGACAGGTACCAAGAGCCC. Translation: CSAPVGDRYQEP. The CDR3 in its entirety is CSAPVGDRYQEPQHF. The rearrangement uses TRBV20-1 and TRBJ1-5, with 8 positions matching TRBD1. The read terminates 3 residues ahead of where the CDR3 ends, so the germline J gene completes it. The CDR3 length is 15 residues. Germline CDR1 is DFQATT and CDR2 is SNEGSKA (reference sequence). V shed 5 bases and J 8 bases; nucleotides not matched to a gene: 14.

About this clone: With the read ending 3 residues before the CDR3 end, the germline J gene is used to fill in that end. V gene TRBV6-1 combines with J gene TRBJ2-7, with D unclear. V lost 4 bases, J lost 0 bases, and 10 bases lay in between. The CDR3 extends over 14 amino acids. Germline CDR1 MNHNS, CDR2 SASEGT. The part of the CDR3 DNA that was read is TGTGCCAGCAGTGTCGACATACTCTCCTACGAG. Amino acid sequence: CASSVDILSYE. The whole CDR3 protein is CASSVDILSYEQYF.

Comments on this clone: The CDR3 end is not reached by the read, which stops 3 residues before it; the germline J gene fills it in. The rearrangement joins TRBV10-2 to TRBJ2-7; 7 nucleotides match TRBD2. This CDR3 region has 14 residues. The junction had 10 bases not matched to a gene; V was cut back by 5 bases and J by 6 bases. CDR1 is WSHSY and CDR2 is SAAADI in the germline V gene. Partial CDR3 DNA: TGCGCCAGCAGTTTAGGACTAGTGGGAATCGAG. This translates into CASSLGLVGIE. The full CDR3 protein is CASSLGLVGIEQYF.

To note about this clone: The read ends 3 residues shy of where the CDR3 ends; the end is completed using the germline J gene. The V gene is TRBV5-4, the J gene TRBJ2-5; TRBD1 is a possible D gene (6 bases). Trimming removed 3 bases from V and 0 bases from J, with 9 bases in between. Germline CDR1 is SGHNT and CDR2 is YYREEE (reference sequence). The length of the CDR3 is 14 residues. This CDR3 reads CASSSRQDQETQYF. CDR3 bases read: TGTGCCAGCAGCTCCAGACAGGACCAAGAGACC.

The CDR3 region is CSASMETQYF. The part of the CDR3 DNA that was read is TGCAGTGCTAGCATGGAGACC. V usage is TRBV20-1 and J usage is TRBJ2-5; the D is unclear. Sequencing ends 3 residues short of the CDR3 end; the germline J gene provides the rest. CDR3 length: 10 residues. Trimming took off 3 bases at V and 5 bases at J, with 4 bases between the two ends. Germline V gene lookup returns CDR1 DFQATT and CDR2 SNEGSKA (reference sequence).

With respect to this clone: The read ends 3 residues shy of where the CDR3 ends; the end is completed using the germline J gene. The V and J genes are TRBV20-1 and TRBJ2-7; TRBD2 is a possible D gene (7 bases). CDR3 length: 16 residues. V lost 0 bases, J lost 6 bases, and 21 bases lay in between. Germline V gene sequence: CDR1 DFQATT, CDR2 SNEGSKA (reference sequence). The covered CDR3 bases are TGCAGTGCTAGAGATGGAGGCGGGGGCCATCCAGGCGAG. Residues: CSARDGGGGHPGE. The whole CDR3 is CSARDGGGGHPGEQYF.

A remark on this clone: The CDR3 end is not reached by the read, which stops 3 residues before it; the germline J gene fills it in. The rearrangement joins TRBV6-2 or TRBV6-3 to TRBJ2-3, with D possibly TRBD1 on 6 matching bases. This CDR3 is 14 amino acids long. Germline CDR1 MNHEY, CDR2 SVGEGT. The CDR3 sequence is CASCPTPGEETQYF. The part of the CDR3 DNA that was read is TGTGCCAGCTGTCCGACGCCAGGGGAAGAGACG.

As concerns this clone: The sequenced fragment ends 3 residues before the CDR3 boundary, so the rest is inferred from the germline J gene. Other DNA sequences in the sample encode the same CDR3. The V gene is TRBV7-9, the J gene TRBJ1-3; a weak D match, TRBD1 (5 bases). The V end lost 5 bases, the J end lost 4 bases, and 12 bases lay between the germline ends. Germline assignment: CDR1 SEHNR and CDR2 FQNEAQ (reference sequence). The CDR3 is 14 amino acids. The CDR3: CASSPSGGGNTIYF. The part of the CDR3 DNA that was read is TGTGCCAGCAGCCCGTCCGGGGGGGGAAACACC.

The CDR3 reads CASAGQPNNSPLFF. The CDR3 DNA, read in part, is TGTGCCAGCGCCGGACAGCCCAATAATTCACCA. The chain carries TRBV2 and TRBJ1-4; maybe TRBD1 (6 bases). The sequenced fragment ends 3 residues before the CDR3 boundary, so the rest is inferred from the germline J gene. CDR1 is SNHLY and CDR2 is FYNNEI in the germline V gene. The CDR3 is made up of 14 amino acids.

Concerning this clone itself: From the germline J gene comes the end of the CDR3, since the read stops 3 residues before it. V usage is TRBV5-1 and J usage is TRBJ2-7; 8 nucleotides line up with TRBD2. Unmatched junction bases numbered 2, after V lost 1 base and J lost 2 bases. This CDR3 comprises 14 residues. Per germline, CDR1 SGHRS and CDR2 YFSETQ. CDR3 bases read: TGCGCCAGCAGCTTGTCGACTAGCGCCTACGAG. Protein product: CASSLSTSAYE. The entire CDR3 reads CASSLSTSAYEQYF.

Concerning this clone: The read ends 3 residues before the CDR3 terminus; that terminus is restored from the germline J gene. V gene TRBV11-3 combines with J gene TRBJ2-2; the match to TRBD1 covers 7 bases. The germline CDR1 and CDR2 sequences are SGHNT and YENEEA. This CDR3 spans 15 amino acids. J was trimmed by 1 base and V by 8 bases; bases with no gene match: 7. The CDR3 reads CASRSGGENTGELFF. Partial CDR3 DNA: TGTGCCAGCCGGTCAGGGGGAGAGAACACCGGGGAG.

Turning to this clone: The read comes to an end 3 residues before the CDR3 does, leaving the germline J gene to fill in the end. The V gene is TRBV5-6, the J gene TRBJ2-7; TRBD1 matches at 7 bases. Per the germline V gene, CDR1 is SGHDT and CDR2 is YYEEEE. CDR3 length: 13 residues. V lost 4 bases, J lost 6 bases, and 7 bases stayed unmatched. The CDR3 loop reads CASSPGTVGEQYF. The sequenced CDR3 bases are TGTGCCAGCAGCCCTGGGACAGTTGGCGAG. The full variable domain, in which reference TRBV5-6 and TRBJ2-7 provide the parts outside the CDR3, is DAGVTQSPTHLIKTRGQQVTLRCSPKSGHDTVSWYQQALGQGPQFIFQYYEEEERQRGNFPDRFSGHQFPNYSSELNVNALLLGDSALYLCASSPGTVGEQYFGPGTRLTVT.

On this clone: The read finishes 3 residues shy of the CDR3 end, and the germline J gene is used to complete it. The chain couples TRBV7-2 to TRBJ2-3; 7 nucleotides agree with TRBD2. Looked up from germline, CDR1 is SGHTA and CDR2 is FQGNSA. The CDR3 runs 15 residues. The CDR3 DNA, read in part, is TGTGCCAGCAGCTTAGGCGGGAGAGGGCAAGAGACG. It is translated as CASSLGGRGQET. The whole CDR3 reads CASSLGGRGQETQYF.

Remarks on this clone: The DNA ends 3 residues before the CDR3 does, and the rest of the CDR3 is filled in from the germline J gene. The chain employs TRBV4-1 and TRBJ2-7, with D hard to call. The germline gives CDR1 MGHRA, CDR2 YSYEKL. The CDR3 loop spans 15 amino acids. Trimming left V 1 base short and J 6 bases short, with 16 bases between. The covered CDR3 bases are TGCGCCAGCAGCCAAGTGGTTAGCATAAGAAGCGAG. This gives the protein CASSQVVSIRSE. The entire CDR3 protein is CASSQVVSIRSEQYF.

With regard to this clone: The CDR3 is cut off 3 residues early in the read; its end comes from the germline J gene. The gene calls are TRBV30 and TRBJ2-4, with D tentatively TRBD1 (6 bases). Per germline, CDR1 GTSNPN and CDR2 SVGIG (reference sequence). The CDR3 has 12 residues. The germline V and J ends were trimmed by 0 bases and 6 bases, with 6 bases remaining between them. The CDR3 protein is CAWSVQGNIQYF. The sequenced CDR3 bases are TGTGCCTGGAGTGTACAGGGAAACATT.

CDR3 protein: CASRALNYGYTF. The CDR3 bases that were read are TGTGCCAGCAGGGCACTAAACTATGGC. The V call is TRBV5-6, the J call TRBJ1-2; D call uncertain. The CDR3 end falls 3 residues outside the read, so it is completed with the germline J gene. V was trimmed by 5 bases and J by 2 bases, leaving 7 bases between them. The germline gives CDR1 SGHDT, CDR2 YYEEEE. The CDR3 loop spans 12 amino acids.

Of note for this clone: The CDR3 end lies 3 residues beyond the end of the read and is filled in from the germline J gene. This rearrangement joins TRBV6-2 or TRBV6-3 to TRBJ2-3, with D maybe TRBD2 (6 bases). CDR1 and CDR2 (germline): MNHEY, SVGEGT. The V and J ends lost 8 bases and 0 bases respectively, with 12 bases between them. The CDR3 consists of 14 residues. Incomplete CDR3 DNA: TGTGCCAGCCGGGACTCCCGTAGCACAGATACG. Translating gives CASRDSRSTDT. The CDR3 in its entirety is CASRDSRSTDTQYF.

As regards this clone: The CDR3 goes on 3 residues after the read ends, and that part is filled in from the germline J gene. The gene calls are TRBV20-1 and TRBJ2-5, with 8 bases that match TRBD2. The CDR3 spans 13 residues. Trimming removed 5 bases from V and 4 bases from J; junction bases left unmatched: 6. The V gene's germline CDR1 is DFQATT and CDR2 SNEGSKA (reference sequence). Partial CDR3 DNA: TGCAGTGCTTCCCTAGCGGGCGGAGAGACC. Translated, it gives CSASLAGGET. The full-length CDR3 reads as CSASLAGGETQYF.

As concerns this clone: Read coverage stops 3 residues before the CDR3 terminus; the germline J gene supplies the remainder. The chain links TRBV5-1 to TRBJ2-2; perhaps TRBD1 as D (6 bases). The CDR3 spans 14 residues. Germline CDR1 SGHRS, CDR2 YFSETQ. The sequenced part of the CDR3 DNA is TGCGCCAGCAGCGCCACAGGGTTCAATTCACCG. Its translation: CASSATGFNSP. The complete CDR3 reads CASSATGFNSPLFF.

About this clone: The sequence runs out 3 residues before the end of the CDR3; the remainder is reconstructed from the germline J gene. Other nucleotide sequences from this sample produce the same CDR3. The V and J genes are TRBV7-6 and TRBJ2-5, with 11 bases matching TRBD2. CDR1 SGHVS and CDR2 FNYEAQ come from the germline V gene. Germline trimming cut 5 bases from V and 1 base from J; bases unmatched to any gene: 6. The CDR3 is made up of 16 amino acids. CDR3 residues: CASSLVLAGGQETQYF. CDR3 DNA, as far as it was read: TGTGCCAGCAGCCTAGTTCTAGCGGGGGGCCAAGAGACC.

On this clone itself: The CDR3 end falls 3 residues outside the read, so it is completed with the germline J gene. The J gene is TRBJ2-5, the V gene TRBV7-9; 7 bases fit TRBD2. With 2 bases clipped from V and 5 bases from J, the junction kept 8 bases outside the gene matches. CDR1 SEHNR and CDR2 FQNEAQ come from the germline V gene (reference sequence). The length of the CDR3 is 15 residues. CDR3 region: CASSLFSAGEETQYF. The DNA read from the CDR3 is TGTGCCAGCAGCTTATTTAGTGCGGGGGAGGAGACC. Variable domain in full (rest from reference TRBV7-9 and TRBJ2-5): DTGVSQNPRHKITKRGQNVTFRCDPISEHNRLYWYRQTLGQGPEFLTYFQNEAQLEKSRLLSDRFSAERPKGSFSTLEIQRTEQGDSAMYLCASSLFSAGEETQYFGPGTRLLVL.

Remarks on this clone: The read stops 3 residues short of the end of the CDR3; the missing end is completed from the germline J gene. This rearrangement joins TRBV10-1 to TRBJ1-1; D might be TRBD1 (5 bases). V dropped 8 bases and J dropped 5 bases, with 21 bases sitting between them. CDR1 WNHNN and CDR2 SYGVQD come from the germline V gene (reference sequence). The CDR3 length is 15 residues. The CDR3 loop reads CASPRDSPGGTEAFF. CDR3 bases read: TGCGCCAGCCCACGGGACTCCCCCGGGGGGACTGAA.

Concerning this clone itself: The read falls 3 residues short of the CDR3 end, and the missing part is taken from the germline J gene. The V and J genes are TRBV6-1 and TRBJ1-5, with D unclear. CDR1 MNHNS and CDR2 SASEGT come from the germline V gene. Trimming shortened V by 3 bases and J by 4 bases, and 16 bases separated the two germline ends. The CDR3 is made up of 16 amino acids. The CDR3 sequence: CASSDLAQIANQPQHF. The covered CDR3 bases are TGTGCCAGCAGTGATTTGGCTCAAATAGCAAATCAGCCC.

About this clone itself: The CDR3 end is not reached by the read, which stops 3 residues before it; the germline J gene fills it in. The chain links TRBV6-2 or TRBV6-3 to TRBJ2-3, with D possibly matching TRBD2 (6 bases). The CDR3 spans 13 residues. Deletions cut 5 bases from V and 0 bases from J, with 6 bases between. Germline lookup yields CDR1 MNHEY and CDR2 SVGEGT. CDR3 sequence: CASSLASTDTQYF. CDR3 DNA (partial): TGTGCCAGCAGTCTAGCGAGCACAGATACG.

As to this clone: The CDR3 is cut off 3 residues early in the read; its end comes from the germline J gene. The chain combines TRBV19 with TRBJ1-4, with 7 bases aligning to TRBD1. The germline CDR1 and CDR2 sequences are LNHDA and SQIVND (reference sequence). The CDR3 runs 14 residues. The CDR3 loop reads CASSTGTENSPLFF. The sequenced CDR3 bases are TGTGCCAGTAGTACCGGGACAGAGAATTCACCA.

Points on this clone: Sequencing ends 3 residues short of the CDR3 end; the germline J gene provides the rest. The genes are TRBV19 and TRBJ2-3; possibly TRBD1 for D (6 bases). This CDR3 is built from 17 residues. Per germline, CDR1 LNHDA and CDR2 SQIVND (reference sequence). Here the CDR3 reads CATKKATGGLSNQPQYF. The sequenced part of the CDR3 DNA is TGTGCCACCAAGAAAGCGACAGGTGGGTTGAGCAATCAGCCG.

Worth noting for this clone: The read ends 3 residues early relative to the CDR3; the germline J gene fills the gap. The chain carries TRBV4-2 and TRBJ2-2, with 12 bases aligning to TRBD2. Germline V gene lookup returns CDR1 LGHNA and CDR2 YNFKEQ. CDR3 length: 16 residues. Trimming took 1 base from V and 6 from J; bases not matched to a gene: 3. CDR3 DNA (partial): TGTGCCAGCAGCCAAGTGACTAGCGGGGGATCCGGGGAG. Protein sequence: CASSQVTSGGSGE. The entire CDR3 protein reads CASSQVTSGGSGELFF.